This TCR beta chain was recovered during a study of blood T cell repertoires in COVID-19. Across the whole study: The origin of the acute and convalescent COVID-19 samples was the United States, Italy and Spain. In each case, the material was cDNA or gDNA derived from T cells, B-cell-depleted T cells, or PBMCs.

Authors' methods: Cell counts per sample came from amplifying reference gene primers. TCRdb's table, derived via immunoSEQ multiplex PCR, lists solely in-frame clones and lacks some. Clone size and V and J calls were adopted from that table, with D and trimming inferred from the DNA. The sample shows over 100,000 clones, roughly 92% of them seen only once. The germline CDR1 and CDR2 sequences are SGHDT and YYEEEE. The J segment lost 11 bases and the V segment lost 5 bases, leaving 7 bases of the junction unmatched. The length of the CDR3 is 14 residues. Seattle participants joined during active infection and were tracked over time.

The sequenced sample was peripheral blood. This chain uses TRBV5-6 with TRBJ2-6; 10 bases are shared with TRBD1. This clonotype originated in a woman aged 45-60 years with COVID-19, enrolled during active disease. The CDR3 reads CASRIRDRGYVLTF. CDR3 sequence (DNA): TGTGCCAGCAGAATCCGGGACAGGGGATACGTCCTGACTTTC.